Following are 11 T cell receptor beta chains from one sample sequenced in a study of blood T cell repertoires in COVID-19. TCRdb's table, derived via immunoSEQ multiplex PCR, lists solely in-frame clones and lacks some. The repertoire holds some 190,000 clones, with nearly 80% as singletons. Sequencing was performed on PBMCs or T cells enriched from blood (not recorded which). These receptor sequences come from a man in his fifties or sixties who had been exposed to COVID-19.

The chain is built from TRBV19 and TRBJ2-6; a weak D match, TRBD2 (6 bases). The length of the CDR3 is 18 residues. The V end lost 3 bases, the J end lost 4 bases, and 19 bases lay between the germline ends. Germline CDR1 reads LNHDA; CDR2 reads SQIVND (reference sequence). CDR3 nucleotide sequence: TGTGCCAGTAGTATGGGGGGTCTATCGAGCCCCGGGGCCAACGTCCTGACTTTC. This gives the protein CASSMGGLSSPGANVLTF.

The chain recombines TRBV3-1 (or the pseudogene TRBV3-2) with TRBJ1-1; D is perhaps TRBD1 (6 bases). Germline V CDR1 and CDR2: LGHDT, YNNKEL (reference sequence). The ends were cut back, 5 bases at V and 2 bases at J, with 12 bases in the middle. This CDR3 contains 14 residues. The CDR3: CASSTRTANTEAFF. The CDR3 nucleotides are TGTGCCAGCAGCACCCGGACAGCTAACACTGAAGCTTTCTTT.

The chain is built from TRBV27 and TRBJ1-4; TRBD1 is a possible D gene (5 bases). CDR3 size: 16 residues. CDR1 and CDR2 from the germline V gene are MNHEY and SMNVEV (reference sequence). The V end lost 6 bases, the J end lost 5 bases, and 19 bases lay between the germline ends. CDR3 nucleotide sequence: TGTGCCAGCAGGATTAGGGGTGTCGTGATCAATGAAAAACTGTTTTTT. Translation: CASRIRGVVINEKLFF.

Details on this clone: Distinct nucleotide sequences in the sample also encode this CDR3. The chain has TRBV7-9 and TRBJ1-1; no definite D call. V lost 2 bases and J lost 2, with 6 bases in between. Germline V CDR1 and CDR2: SEHNR, FQNEAQ (reference sequence). This CDR3 comprises 13 residues. The CDR3 DNA follows: TGTGCCAGCAGCTTATCCGTAAACACTGAAGCTTTCTTT. Protein product: CASSLSVNTEAFF.

This chain uses TRBV11-2 with TRBJ2-1; D is perhaps TRBD1 (6 bases). CDR1 SGHAT and CDR2 FQNNGV come from the germline V gene. The V gene lost 5 bases and the J gene lost 1 base, with 9 bases spanning the gap. The CDR3 runs 14 residues. DNA for the CDR3: TGTGCCAGCAGCCGTGGACAGTCCTACAATGAGCAGTTCTTC. It specifies CASSRGQSYNEQFF.

The V gene is TRBV19, the J gene TRBJ1-1; 8 bases are a match to TRBD1. Germline V gene sequence: CDR1 LNHDA, CDR2 SQIVND (reference sequence). Trimming cost V 4 bases and J 7 bases; bases outside gene matches: 8. This CDR3 is built from 14 residues. In nucleotides, the CDR3 is TGTGCCAGTAGTAACCCAGGGGGCGCGAATGAAGCTTTCTTT. Amino acids: CASSNPGGANEAFF.

J is TRBJ2-1 and V is TRBV9, with 7 bases aligning to TRBD2. The CDR3 has 16 amino acids. CDR1 is SGDLS and CDR2 is YYNGEE in the germline V gene. The V gene end was trimmed by 4 bases and the J gene end by 0 bases; junction bases not matched to a gene: 7. The DNA of the CDR3 is TGTGCCAGCAGCACCCTAGCGGCAAGCTCCTACAATGAGCAGTTCTTC. As protein: CASSTLAASSYNEQFF.

This sequence joins TRBV5-4 and TRBJ1-5, with D perhaps TRBD1 (5 bases). Per the germline V gene, CDR1 is SGHNT and CDR2 is YYREEE (reference sequence). CDR3 length: 15 amino acids. V was pared by 2 bases and J by 0 bases, with 9 bases between. Here the CDR3 DNA reads TGTGCCAGCAGCTTCGGGGGTTATAGCAATCAGCCCCAGCATTTT. Translating gives CASSFGGYSNQPQHF.

The V and J genes are TRBV18 and TRBJ1-1, with D possibly TRBD1 on 5 matching bases. Trimming shortened V by 4 bases and J by 6 bases, and 15 bases separated the two germline ends. The CDR3 is 14 amino acids. Germline lookup yields CDR1 KGHSH and CDR2 LQKENI. The CDR3 loop is CASSRSAGNPEAFF. For the CDR3, the DNA is TGTGCCAGCTCACGGAGCGCAGGGAATCCTGAAGCTTTCTTT.

This sequence joins TRBV7-9 and TRBJ1-1, with 12 positions matching TRBD1. Germline values: CDR1 SEHNR, CDR2 FQNEAQ (reference sequence). J lost 1 base, V lost 6 bases, and 6 bases had no gene match. This CDR3 comprises 16 residues. The DNA for the CDR3 is TGTGCCAGCAGACCGGGACAGGGGGCCTCGAACACTGAAGCTTTCTTT. As protein: CASRPGQGASNTEAFF.

The CDR3, as DNA: TGTGCCAGCAGCCCTATACAGGCTCAGCCCCAGCATTTT. This codes for CASSPIQAQPQHF. This chain uses TRBV3-1 (or the pseudogene TRBV3-2) with TRBJ1-5; D might be TRBD1 (5 bases). The CDR3 consists of 13 residues. Trimming pared 4 bases from V and 6 bases from J, leaving 10 bases between. Germline CDR1 is LGHDT and CDR2 is YNNKEL (reference sequence).